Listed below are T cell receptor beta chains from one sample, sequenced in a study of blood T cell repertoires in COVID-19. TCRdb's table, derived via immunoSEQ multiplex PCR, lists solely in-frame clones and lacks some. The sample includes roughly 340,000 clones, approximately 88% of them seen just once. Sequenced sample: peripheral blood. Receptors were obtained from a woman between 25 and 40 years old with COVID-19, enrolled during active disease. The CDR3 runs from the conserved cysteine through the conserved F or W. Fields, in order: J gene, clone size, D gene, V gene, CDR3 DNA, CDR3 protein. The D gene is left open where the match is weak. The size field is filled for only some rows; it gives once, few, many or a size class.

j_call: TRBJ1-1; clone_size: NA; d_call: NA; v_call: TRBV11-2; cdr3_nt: TGTGCCAGCAGCTTAGGGCTTTTGAACACTGAAGCTTTCTTT; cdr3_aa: CASSLGLLNTEAFF
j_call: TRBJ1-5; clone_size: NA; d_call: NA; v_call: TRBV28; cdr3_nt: TGTGCCAGCAGTTCAGGCCCCGGGGTATTATGGCATTTT; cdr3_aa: CASSSGPGVLWHF
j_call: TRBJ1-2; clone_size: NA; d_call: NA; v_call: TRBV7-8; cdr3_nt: TGTGCCAGCAGCTTAGCCCAGGGGTCTCCACTCCTAATCTTC; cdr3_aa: CASSLAQGSPLLIF
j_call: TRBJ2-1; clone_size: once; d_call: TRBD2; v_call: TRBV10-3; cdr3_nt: TGTGCCATCAGTGTCGGAGCGGGAGAGGCTAATGAGCAGTTCTTC; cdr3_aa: CAISVGAGEANEQFF
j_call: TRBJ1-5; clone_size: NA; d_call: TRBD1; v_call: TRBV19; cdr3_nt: TGTGCCAGTAGTATAAGGGTTCCGGGACAGGGAAAAAATCAGCCCCAGCATTTT; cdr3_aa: CASSIRVPGQGKNQPQHF
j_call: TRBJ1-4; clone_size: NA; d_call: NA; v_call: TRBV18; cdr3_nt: TGTGCCAGCTCACTTCCGTCTCAGGGGAGAGGTGAAAAACTGTTTTTT; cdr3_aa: CASSLPSQGRGEKLFF
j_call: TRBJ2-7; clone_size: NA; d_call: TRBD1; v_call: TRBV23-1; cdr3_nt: TGCGCCAGCAGTCAATCGGGAAAGGGGGCTTCCTACGAGCAGTACTTC; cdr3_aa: CASSQSGKGASYEQYF
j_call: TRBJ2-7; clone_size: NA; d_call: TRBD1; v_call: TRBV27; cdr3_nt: TGTGCCAGCAGCCACGGACAGGGTGGAGAGCAGTACTTC; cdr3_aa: CASSHGQGGEQYF
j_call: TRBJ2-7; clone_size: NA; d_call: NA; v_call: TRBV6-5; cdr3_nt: TGTGCCAGCAGTTTGTCGGGGGGCGTCTACGAGCAGTACTTC; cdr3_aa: CASSLSGGVYEQYF
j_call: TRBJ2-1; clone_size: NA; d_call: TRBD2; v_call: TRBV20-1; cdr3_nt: TGCAGTGCTAGGATAGCGGGGTTTGATGTCTTC; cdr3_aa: CSARIAGFDVF
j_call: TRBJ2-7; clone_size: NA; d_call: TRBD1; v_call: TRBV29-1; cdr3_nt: TGCAGCGGCCGGGACAGGGGTTACGAGCAGTACTTC; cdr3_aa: CSGRDRGYEQYF
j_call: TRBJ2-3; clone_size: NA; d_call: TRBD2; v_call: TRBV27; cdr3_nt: TGTGCCAGCAGTTTATACCCCCCCTTAGCTAGCGGGGGTGGCACAGATACGCAGTATTTT; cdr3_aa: CASSLYPPLASGGGTDTQYF
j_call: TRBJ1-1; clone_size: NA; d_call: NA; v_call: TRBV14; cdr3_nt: TGTGCCAGCAGCCAACAAACAACAGTTGAAGCTTTCTTT; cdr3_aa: CASSQQTTVEAFF
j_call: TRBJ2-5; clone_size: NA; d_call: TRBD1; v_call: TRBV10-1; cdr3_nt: TGCGCCACCTCTCCCCACCGGGACAGGGGCCCAGGAGAGACCCAGTACTTC; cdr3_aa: CATSPHRDRGPGETQYF
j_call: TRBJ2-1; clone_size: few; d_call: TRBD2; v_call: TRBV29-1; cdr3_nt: TGCAGCGACAGACTAGCGGGAGGGGGTGAGCAGTTCTTC; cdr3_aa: CSDRLAGGGEQFF
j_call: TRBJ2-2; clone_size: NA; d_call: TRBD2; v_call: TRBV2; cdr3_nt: TGTGCCAGCAGGGCACTAGCGGGCACCGGGGAGCTGTTTTTT; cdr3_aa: CASRALAGTGELFF
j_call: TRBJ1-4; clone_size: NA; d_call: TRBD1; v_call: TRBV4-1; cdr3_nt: TGCGCCAGCAGCCAGACCGGGACAGGGGCTGAAAAACTGTTTTTT; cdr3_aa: CASSQTGTGAEKLFF